A single sample is the source of the 24 T cell receptor beta chains below, sequenced in a study of graft-versus-host responses after intestinal transplantation. The protocol was immunoSEQ multiplex PCR, while the TCRdb copy is restricted to in-frame clones and leaves out a portion. Here the sample spans some 88,000 clones, about 93% being singletons. Their target antigens are unknown. This material consisted of unstimulated CD8+ T cells sorted from spleen or lymph node cells, taken before intestinal transplant. The receptors derive from a human donor who received an intestinal transplant.

CDR3 protein: CASSALTGLTEAFF. The CDR3 DNA is TGTGCCAGTAGTGCGTTAACAGGGCTCACTGAAGCTTTCTTT. The chain is built from TRBV19 and TRBJ1-1, with a possible D match to TRBD1 (6 bases). The CDR3 sequence is 14 residues long. Trimming removed 5 bases at V and 4 bases at J, with 14 bases between. Germline CDR1 and CDR2: LNHDA and SQIVND (reference sequence).

The chain links TRBV7-8 to TRBJ2-7; 9 nucleotides agree with TRBD1. Per the germline V gene, CDR1 is SGHVS and CDR2 is FQNEAQ. J lost 6 bases, V lost 0 bases, and 3 bases had no gene match. The CDR3 loop spans 14 amino acids. CDR3 residues: CASSLARQGVEQYF. The DNA of the CDR3 is TGTGCCAGCAGCTTAGCCCGACAGGGGGTCGAGCAGTACTTC.

The J gene is TRBJ2-1, the V gene TRBV28; 7 nucleotides match TRBD1. Germline V lookup: CDR1 MDHEN, CDR2 SYDVKM. With 2 bases clipped from V and 6 bases from J, the junction kept 4 bases outside the gene matches. CDR3 length: 14 amino acids. CDR3 sequence reads: CASSLLRTGNEQFF. CDR3 nucleotides: TGTGCCAGCAGTTTACTACGGACAGGCAATGAGCAGTTCTTC.

CDR3 sequence reads: CASSWTSGGQETQYF. The CDR3 DNA is TGTGCCAGCAGCTGGACTAGCGGGGGGCAAGAGACCCAGTACTTC. The rearrangement links TRBV7-6 to TRBJ2-5, with 14 bases aligning to TRBD2. The CDR3 extends over 15 amino acids. V trimming: 4 bases; J trimming: 2 bases; junction bases outside the gene matches: 0. The germline CDR1 and CDR2 sequences are SGHVS and FNYEAQ.

Concerning this clone: This same CDR3 is encoded by further DNA sequences in the sample. The chain has TRBV27 and TRBJ2-3; 11 nucleotides align to TRBD2. The CDR3 consists of 16 residues. J lost 3 bases, V lost 5 bases, and 7 bases had no gene match. Per the germline V gene, CDR1 is MNHEY and CDR2 is SMNVEV (reference sequence). The CDR3 DNA sequence: TGTGCCAGCAGTGTTAGCGGGGGGGCCTTAACAGATACGCAGTATTTT. Amino acid sequence: CASSVSGGALTDTQYF.

The V and J genes are TRBV7-9 and TRBJ2-1; 10 positions agree with TRBD2. After removal of 3 bases from V and 1 base from J, the junction contained 3 bases not matched to a gene. The germline gives CDR1 SEHNR, CDR2 FQNEAQ (reference sequence). The CDR3 extends over 16 amino acids. CDR3 nucleotides: TGTGCCAGCAGCTTCGGACTAGCGGAATCCTACAATGAGCAGTTCTTC. It is translated as CASSFGLAESYNEQFF.

As regards this clone: The sample contains more than one DNA sequence encoding this CDR3. The chain links TRBV30 to TRBJ1-1, with a weak D call TRBD1 (5 bases). CDR1 is GTSNPN and CDR2 is SVGIG in the germline V gene (reference sequence). The CDR3 is 13 residues long. Deletions cut 0 bases from V and 3 bases from J, with 8 bases between. The CDR3 sequence is CAWSVGGDTEAFF. The CDR3 nucleotides are TGTGCCTGGAGTGTCGGGGGGGACACTGAAGCTTTCTTT.

The chain combines TRBV4-3 with TRBJ1-1, with a tentative D call TRBD1 (5 bases). Germline V lookup: CDR1 LGHNA, CDR2 YSLEER. This CDR3 contains 15 residues. Trimming took 1 base from V and 5 from J, leaving 14 bases between them. The CDR3: CASSQGVGTRTEAFF. CDR3 nucleotide sequence: TGCGCCAGCAGCCAAGGGGTAGGGACTAGGACTGAAGCTTTCTTT.

The chain carries TRBV2 and TRBJ1-5; D is perhaps TRBD1 (5 bases). The CDR3 has 14 residues. The germline V gene encodes CDR1 SNHLY and CDR2 FYNNEI. V dropped 0 bases and J dropped 2 bases, with 5 bases sitting between them. CDR3 region: CASSEAGGNQPQHF. The CDR3 DNA sequence: TGTGCCAGCAGTGAAGCAGGGGGCAATCAGCCCCAGCATTTT.

The chain recombines TRBV5-8 with TRBJ2-7; 7 nucleotides agree with TRBD1. There are 17 residues in the CDR3. In germline, CDR1 is SGHTS, CDR2 YDEGEE. V was pared by 1 base and J by 0 bases, with 10 bases of the junction left unmatched. This CDR3 is CASSLSRVGQVSYEQYF. The DNA for the CDR3 is TGTGCCAGCAGCTTGTCTAGGGTAGGACAGGTCTCCTACGAGCAGTACTTC. The full variable domain, rest sourced from reference TRBV5-8 and TRBJ2-7, is EAGVTQSPTHLIKTRGQQATLRCSPISGHTSVYWYQQALGLGLQFLLWYDEGEERNRGNFPPRFSGRQFPNYSSELNVNALELEDSALYLCASSLSRVGQVSYEQYFGPGTRLTVT.

This clone was detected only a few times. The chain's CDR3 is CASASGRGNGQPQHF. CDR3 coding DNA: TGCGCCAGCGCCTCTGGTCGGGGGAACGGTCAGCCCCAGCATTTT. This rearrangement joins TRBV10-1 to TRBJ1-5; the D gene is possibly TRBD1 (5 bases). The CDR3 is 15 residues long. From germline, CDR1 is WNHNN and CDR2 SYGVQD (reference sequence). Trimming pared 8 bases from V and 6 bases from J, leaving 20 bases between.

V usage is TRBV6-4 and J usage is TRBJ1-5; D ambiguous. V lost 8 bases, J lost 6 bases, and 23 bases lay in between. Germline CDR1 reads MRHNA; CDR2 reads SNTAGT. The CDR3 length is 16 residues. The CDR3 nucleotides are TGTGCCAGCTCGCCGGAGCGCCCCGACCGGGGTCAGCCCCAGCATTTT. Its translation is CASSPERPDRGQPQHF.

J is TRBJ2-2 and V is TRBV9; tentatively, D is TRBD2 (7 bases). V lost 0 bases to trimming and J lost 6 bases, with 9 bases between them. The CDR3 runs to 14 residues. Germline V gene sequence: CDR1 SGDLS, CDR2 YYNGEE. The CDR3 loop reads CASSVDGGPGELFF. The CDR3, as DNA: TGTGCCAGCAGCGTAGACGGGGGGCCCGGGGAGCTGTTTTTT.

The chain recombines TRBV11-2 with TRBJ1-1; D is uncertain. Trimming shortened V by 3 bases and J by 8 bases, and 16 bases separated the two germline ends. Germline V gives CDR1 SGHAT, CDR2 FQNNGV. The CDR3 runs 14 residues. CDR3 nucleotide sequence: TGTGCCAGCAGCTTTTTTGTCGAGGGCACAGAAGCTTTCTTT. It translates to CASSFFVEGTEAFF.

V usage is TRBV4-3 and J usage is TRBJ2-2; 8 bases map to TRBD1. The trim removed 2 bases at V and 2 bases at J, leaving 7 bases unmatched. CDR1 and CDR2 from the germline V gene are LGHNA and YSLEER. There are 17 residues in the CDR3. DNA for the CDR3: TGCGCCAGCAGCCAATCGGCGGGACAGGAAAACACCGGGGAGCTGTTTTTT. It yields the protein CASSQSAGQENTGELFF.

This clone came up once. The chain combines TRBV7-2 with TRBJ2-7; the D gene is possibly TRBD1 (8 bases). Germline V lookup: CDR1 SGHTA, CDR2 FQGNSA. The CDR3 totals 14 residues. V shed 5 bases and J shed 4 bases, with 15 bases lying between them. The CDR3 sequence: CASSAIQGGYEQYF. CDR3 coding DNA: TGTGCCAGCAGCGCGATACAGGGGGGGTACGAGCAGTACTTC.

In this sample, this clone turned up once. The chain employs TRBV2 and TRBJ2-3; D is uncertain. This CDR3 spans 15 amino acids. Per germline, CDR1 SNHLY and CDR2 FYNNEI. The ends were cut back, 6 bases at V and 2 bases at J, with 15 bases in the middle. This CDR3 reads CASSDETAATDTQYF. CDR3 nucleotide sequence: TGTGCCAGCAGCGACGAAACGGCGGCCACAGATACGCAGTATTTT.

This chain uses TRBV27 with TRBJ1-5, with 7 bases that match TRBD1. CDR3 length: 14 amino acids. CDR1 is MNHEY, CDR2 SMNVEV, per germline (reference sequence). The V and J ends lost 9 bases and 2 bases, in that order; junction bases with no gene match: 7. CDR3 in amino acids: CARRGPLGNQPQHF. The CDR3 DNA follows: TGTGCCAGGAGGGGGCCATTGGGCAATCAGCCCCAGCATTTT.

The genes are TRBV30 and TRBJ2-7; tentatively, D is TRBD1 (5 bases). The CDR3 extends over 13 amino acids. Germline V lookup: CDR1 GTSNPN, CDR2 SVGIG (reference sequence). The CDR3 loop reads CAIDRQINYEQYF. For the CDR3, the DNA is TGTGCGATAGATCGACAGATAAACTACGAGCAGTACTTC.

The CDR3 protein is CASSPGQGVNTIYF. CDR3 coding DNA: TGTGCCAGCAGCCCGGGACAGGGGGTGAACACCATATATTTT. This chain connects TRBV4-2 to TRBJ1-3; 11 bases are a match to TRBD1. CDR3 length: 14 amino acids. V lost 4 bases, J lost 7 bases, and 3 bases stayed unmatched. Germline values: CDR1 LGHNA, CDR2 YNFKEQ.

This chain joins TRBV11-2 and TRBJ2-7; TRBD1 aligns across 7 bases. The CDR3 consists of 14 residues. From germline, CDR1 is SGHAT and CDR2 FQNNGV. J was trimmed by 4 bases and V by 5 bases; bases with no gene match: 8. DNA for the CDR3: TGTGCCAGCAGCGAGACAGGGCCCCTATACGAGCAGTACTTC. It codes for CASSETGPLYEQYF.

This sequence joins TRBV7-2 and TRBJ2-1; unclear D gene. The germline V gene encodes CDR1 SGHTA and CDR2 FQGNSA. The CDR3 is made up of 13 amino acids. The V gene lost 1 base and the J gene lost 4 bases, with 5 bases spanning the gap. CDR3 in amino acids: CASSLEQYNEQFF. CDR3 sequence (DNA): TGTGCCAGCAGCTTAGAACAGTACAATGAGCAGTTCTTC.

The chain has TRBV2 and TRBJ2-5; TRBD2 matches at 13 bases. This CDR3 is 15 amino acids long. Looked up from germline, CDR1 is SNHLY and CDR2 is FYNNEI. Germline trimming cut 6 bases from V and 5 bases from J; bases unmatched to any gene: 6. The CDR3 DNA reads as TGTGCCAGCAGCCCCACGGGACTAGCGGGGGAGACCCAGTACTTC. Protein sequence: CASSPTGLAGETQYF.

The chain couples TRBV4-3 to TRBJ1-2, with unresolved D. There are 16 residues in the CDR3. Germline V gives CDR1 LGHNA, CDR2 YSLEER. Trimming stripped 0 bases from V and 1 base from J, with 12 bases between. The CDR3 sequence is CASSQDPGVGNYGYTF. The CDR3 nucleotides are TGCGCCAGCAGCCAAGATCCCGGGGTGGGTAACTATGGCTACACCTTC.